The 14 T cell receptor beta chains below were found in one sample sequenced in a study of blood T cell repertoires in COVID-19. Some clones are missing from TCRdb's copy, which holds only in-frame ones; the method was immunoSEQ multiplex PCR. The table has about 370,000 clones, about 89% seen once; the top ten hold around 3%. Sequencing was performed on peripheral blood. The receptors were sampled from a woman younger than 45 with COVID-19, enrolled during active disease.

The V and J genes are TRBV12-3 or TRBV12-4 and TRBJ2-1, with D perhaps matching TRBD1 (6 bases). The CDR3 extends over 12 amino acids. Trimming took off 3 bases at V and 10 bases at J, with 10 bases between the two ends. The CDR3 region is CASSFQGTEQFF. In DNA, the CDR3 is TGTGCCAGCAGTTTCCAGGGGACCGAGCAGTTCTTC.

The chain carries TRBV5-4 and TRBJ2-1; 8 nucleotides agree with TRBD1. V lost 9 bases and J lost 0; bases outside the gene matches: 8. The CDR3 runs to 15 residues. Germline CDR1 and CDR2: SGHNT and YYREEE (reference sequence). CDR3 residues: CATLDREDSYNEQFF. The CDR3 DNA reads TGTGCCACGCTGGACAGGGAGGACTCCTACAATGAGCAGTTCTTC.

The V call is TRBV6-5, the J call TRBJ1-2; 9 bases line up with TRBD1. The V and J ends lost 6 bases and 5 bases, in that order; junction bases with no gene match: 4. This CDR3 spans 13 amino acids. Germline V gene lookup returns CDR1 MNHEY and CDR2 SVGAGI. CDR3 coding DNA: TGTGCCAGCAGGGGACAGGGAGGGTATGGCTACACCTTC. It specifies CASRGQGGYGYTF.

This chain connects TRBV5-1 to TRBJ2-2; tentatively, D is TRBD1 (5 bases). CDR1 SGHRS and CDR2 YFSETQ come from the germline V gene. This CDR3 contains 14 residues. V dropped 1 base and J dropped 5 bases, with 9 bases sitting between them. Here the CDR3 reads CASSLLQGTGELFF. The CDR3 nucleotides read TGCGCCAGCAGCTTGCTGCAGGGTACCGGGGAGCTGTTTTTT. Using reference TRBV5-1 and TRBJ2-2 for the parts outside the CDR3, the full variable domain is KAGVTQTPRYLIKTRGQQVTLSCSPISGHRSVSWYQQTPGQGLQFLFEYFSETQRNKGNFPGRFSGRQFSNSRSEMNVSTLELGDSALYLCASSLLQGTGELFFGEGSRLTVL.

The CDR3 DNA sequence: TGTGCCAGCAGTTACCCTTGGGGCGGCACTGAAGCTTTCTTT. It translates to CASSYPWGGTEAFF. The V and J genes are TRBV6-2 or TRBV6-3 and TRBJ1-1, with D maybe TRBD1 (5 bases). The CDR3 sequence is 14 residues long. The germline gives CDR1 MNHEY, CDR2 SVGEGT. V was clipped by 2 bases and J by 4 bases, with 11 bases between them.

The chain has TRBV28 and TRBJ1-6, with D uncertain. The CDR3 length is 14 residues. V dropped 5 bases and J dropped 5 bases, with 10 bases sitting between them. Looked up from germline, CDR1 is MDHEN and CDR2 is SYDVKM. CDR3: CASSEGTHNSPLHF. The CDR3 bases are TGTGCCAGCAGTGAGGGAACGCATAATTCACCCCTCCACTTT. Combining the CDR3 with reference TRBV28 and TRBJ1-6 gives the whole variable domain DVKVTQSSRYLVKRTGEKVFLECVQDMDHENMFWYRQDPGLGLRLIYFSYDVKMKEKGDIPEGYSVSREKKERFSLILESASTNQTSMYLCASSEGTHNSPLHFGNGTRLTVT.

The gene calls are TRBV28 and TRBJ2-7, with D uncertain. The CDR3 length is 12 residues. Germline V gene lookup returns CDR1 MDHEN and CDR2 SYDVKM. V lost 4 bases and J lost 0, with 4 bases in between. The CDR3 DNA follows: TGTGCCAGCAGTTCCAGCTCCTACGAGCAGTACTTC. Translating it yields CASSSSSYEQYF.

The chain combines TRBV28 with TRBJ1-5, with D possibly matching TRBD1 (5 bases). The CDR3 totals 16 residues. CDR1 is MDHEN and CDR2 is SYDVKM in the germline V gene. The V gene lost 5 bases and the J gene lost 2 bases, with 16 bases spanning the gap. The CDR3 sequence: CASSIGVFDGNQPQHF. The CDR3 DNA reads as TGTGCCAGCAGTATAGGGGTTTTTGATGGCAATCAGCCCCAGCATTTT. Combining the CDR3 with reference TRBV28 and TRBJ1-5 gives the whole variable domain DVKVTQSSRYLVKRTGEKVFLECVQDMDHENMFWYRQDPGLGLRLIYFSYDVKMKEKGDIPEGYSVSREKKERFSLILESASTNQTSMYLCASSIGVFDGNQPQHFGDGTRLSIL.

The chain links TRBV4-3 to TRBJ1-1; 7 bases are shared with TRBD1. This CDR3 spans 14 amino acids. Germline lookup yields CDR1 LGHNA and CDR2 YSLEER. V dropped 2 bases and J dropped 4; count of bases not matched to a gene: 4. CDR3 loop: CASSQHQGVTEAFF. In DNA form, the CDR3 reads TGCGCCAGCAGCCAACACCAGGGGGTCACTGAAGCTTTCTTT.

This clone came up once. The chain combines TRBV27 with TRBJ1-6, with D possibly matching TRBD1 (6 bases). The germline CDR1 and CDR2 sequences are MNHEY and SMNVEV (reference sequence). CDR3 size: 14 residues. Between the trimmed V and J ends, which lost 6 bases and 9 bases, there was a span of 15 bases. The CDR3 DNA follows: TGTGCCAGCAGCCCGGGCAGGGGAGCTTCACCCCTCCACTTT. As protein: CASSPGRGASPLHF.

The rearrangement joins TRBV7-9 to TRBJ2-1; D might be TRBD1 (5 bases). Germline V CDR1 and CDR2: SEHNR, FQNEAQ (reference sequence). Trimming pared 5 bases from V and 4 bases from J, leaving 12 bases between. CDR3 length: 14 residues. CDR3 bases: TGTGCCAGCAGCATCCTGACAGAGTACAATGAGCAGTTCTTC. The encoded protein is CASSILTEYNEQFF.

The chain uses TRBV27 and TRBJ2-3; 8 nucleotides match TRBD2. This CDR3 spans 15 amino acids. Trimming at V came to 7 bases and at J to 3 bases, leaving 9 bases not matched to a gene. CDR1 and CDR2 (germline): MNHEY, SMNVEV (reference sequence). The DNA for the CDR3 is TGTGCCAGCACCGGGGGGGGAAGGGGTACAGATACGCAGTATTTT. Its protein is CASTGGGRGTDTQYF.

V and J are TRBV5-1 and TRBJ2-3; 15 bases are shared with TRBD2. Germline trimming cut 4 bases from V and 6 bases from J; bases unmatched to any gene: 9. This CDR3 contains 17 residues. Germline V gene sequence: CDR1 SGHRS, CDR2 YFSETQ. This chain's CDR3 is CASSQRTSGRASDTQYF. The CDR3 DNA sequence: TGCGCCAGCAGCCAGAGGACTAGCGGGAGGGCCTCGGATACGCAGTATTTT.

This chain uses TRBV9 with TRBJ1-2; D is perhaps TRBD1 (5 bases). Trimming took 4 bases from V and 11 from J, leaving 24 bases between them. The CDR3 loop spans 15 amino acids. Looked up from germline, CDR1 is SGDLS and CDR2 is YYNGEE. CDR3 sequence: CASSFRIYDSSVYTF. The CDR3 nucleotides read TGTGCCAGCAGCTTTCGTATTTATGACAGTTCGGTTTACACCTTC.